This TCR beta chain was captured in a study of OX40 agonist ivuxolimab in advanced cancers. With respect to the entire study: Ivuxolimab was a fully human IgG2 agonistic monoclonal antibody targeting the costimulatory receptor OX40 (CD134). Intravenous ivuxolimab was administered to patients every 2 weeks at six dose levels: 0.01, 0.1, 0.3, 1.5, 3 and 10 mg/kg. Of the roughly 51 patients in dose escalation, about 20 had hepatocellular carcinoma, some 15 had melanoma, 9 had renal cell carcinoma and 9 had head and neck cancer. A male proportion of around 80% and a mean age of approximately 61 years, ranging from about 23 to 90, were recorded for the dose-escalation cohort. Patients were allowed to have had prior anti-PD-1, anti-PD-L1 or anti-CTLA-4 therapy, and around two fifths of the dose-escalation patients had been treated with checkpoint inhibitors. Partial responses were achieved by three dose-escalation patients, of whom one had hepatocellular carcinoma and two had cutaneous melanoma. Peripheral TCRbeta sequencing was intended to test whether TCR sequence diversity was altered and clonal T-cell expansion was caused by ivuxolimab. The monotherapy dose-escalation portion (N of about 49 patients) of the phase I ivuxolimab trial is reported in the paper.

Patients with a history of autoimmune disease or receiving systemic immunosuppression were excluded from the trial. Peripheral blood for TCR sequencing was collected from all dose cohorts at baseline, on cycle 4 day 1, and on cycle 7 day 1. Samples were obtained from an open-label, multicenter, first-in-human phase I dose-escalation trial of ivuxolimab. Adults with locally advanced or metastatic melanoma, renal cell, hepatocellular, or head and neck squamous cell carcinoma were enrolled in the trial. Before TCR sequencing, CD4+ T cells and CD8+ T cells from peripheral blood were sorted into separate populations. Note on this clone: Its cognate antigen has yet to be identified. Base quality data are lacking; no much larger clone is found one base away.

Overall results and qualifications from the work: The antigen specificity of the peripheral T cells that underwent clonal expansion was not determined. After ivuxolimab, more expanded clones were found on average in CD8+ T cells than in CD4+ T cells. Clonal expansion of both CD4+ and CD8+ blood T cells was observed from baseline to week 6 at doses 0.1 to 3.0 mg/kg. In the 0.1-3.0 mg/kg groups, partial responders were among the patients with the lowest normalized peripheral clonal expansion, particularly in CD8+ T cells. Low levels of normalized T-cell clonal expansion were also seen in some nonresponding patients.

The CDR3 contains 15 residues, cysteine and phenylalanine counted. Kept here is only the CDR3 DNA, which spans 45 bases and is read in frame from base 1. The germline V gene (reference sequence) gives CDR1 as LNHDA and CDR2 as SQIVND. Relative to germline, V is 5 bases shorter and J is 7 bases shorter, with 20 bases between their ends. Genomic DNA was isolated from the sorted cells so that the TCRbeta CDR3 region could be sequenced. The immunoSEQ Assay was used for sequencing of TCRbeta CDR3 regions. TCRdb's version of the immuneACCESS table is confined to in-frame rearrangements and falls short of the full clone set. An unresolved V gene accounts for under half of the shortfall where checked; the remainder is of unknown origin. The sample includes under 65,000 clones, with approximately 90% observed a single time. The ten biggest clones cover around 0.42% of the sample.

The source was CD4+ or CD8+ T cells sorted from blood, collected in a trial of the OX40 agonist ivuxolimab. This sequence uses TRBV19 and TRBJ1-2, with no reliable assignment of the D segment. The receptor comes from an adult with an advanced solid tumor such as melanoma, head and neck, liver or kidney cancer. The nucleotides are TGTGCCAGTAGTGTGAGACAAGGCGGAAGAAGTGGCTACACCTTC. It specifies CASSVRQGGRSGYTF.